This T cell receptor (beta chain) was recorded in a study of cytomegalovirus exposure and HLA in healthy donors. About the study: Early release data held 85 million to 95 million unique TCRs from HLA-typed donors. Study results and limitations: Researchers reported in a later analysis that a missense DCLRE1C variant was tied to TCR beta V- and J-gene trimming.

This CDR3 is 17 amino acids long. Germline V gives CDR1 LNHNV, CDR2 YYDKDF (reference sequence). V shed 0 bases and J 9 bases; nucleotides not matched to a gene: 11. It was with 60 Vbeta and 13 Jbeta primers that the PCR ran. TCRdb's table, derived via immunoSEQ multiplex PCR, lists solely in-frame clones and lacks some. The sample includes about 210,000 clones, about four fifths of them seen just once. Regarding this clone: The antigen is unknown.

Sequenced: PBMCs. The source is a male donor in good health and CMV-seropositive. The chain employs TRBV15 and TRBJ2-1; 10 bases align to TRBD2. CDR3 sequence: CATSRDPAGTSAGEQFF. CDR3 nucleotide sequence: TGTGCCACCAGCAGAGATCCCGCCGGGACTAGCGCCGGTGAGCAGTTCTTC.